A single sample is the source of the 5 T cell receptor beta chains below, sequenced in a study of neurological immune-mediated disorders. Time point reported: longitudinal time-point 2. TCRdb redid the calling of the 5' RACE reads with MiXCR, one entry per CDR3 protein. The sample has approximately 89,000 distinct CDR3 sequences, roughly an eighth seen once. Sequencing was done on a sample of PBMCs. The source is a female donor with HTLV-1-associated myelopathy (HAM/TSP).

This clonotype was picked up many times. This rearrangement joins TRBV5-1 to TRBJ2-3; D may be TRBD1 (6 bases). This CDR3 is built from 15 residues. V gave up 2 bases and J gave up 4 bases, with 14 bases separating them. Germline V gene sequence: CDR1 SGHRS, CDR2 YFSETQ. The CDR3 sequence is CASSFRGELPDTQYF. The CDR3 DNA is TGCGCCAGCAGCTTCAGGGGCGAGCTACCAGATACGCAGTATTTT.

In its sample, this clonotype was seen many times. The chain is built from TRBV4-1 and TRBJ2-7; TRBD2 matches at 8 bases. In germline, CDR1 is MGHRA, CDR2 YSYEKL. The V and J ends lost 4 bases and 5 bases, in that order; junction bases with no gene match: 4. The CDR3 covers 13 residues. The CDR3 loop is CASSPGRGDEQYF. CDR3 in DNA: TGCGCCAGCAGCCCGGGGCGGGGGGACGAGCAGTACTTC.

This clonotype has a count of ten or more. The genes are TRBV6-1 and TRBJ2-7; D is possibly TRBD1 (5 bases). The CDR3 is made up of 14 amino acids. The germline gives CDR1 MNHNS, CDR2 SASEGT. Trimming removed 1 base from V and 3 bases from J, with 10 bases in between. The CDR3 coding sequence is TGTGCCAGCAGTGAAGAACCAGGGCTCTACGAGCAGTACTTC. Protein sequence: CASSEEPGLYEQYF.

This clonotype was observed at least ten times. V is TRBV11-2 and J is TRBJ1-3; the match to TRBD1 covers 7 bases. Germline trimming cut 9 bases from V and 2 bases from J; bases unmatched to any gene: 10. This CDR3 has 15 amino acids. Looked up from germline, CDR1 is SGHAT and CDR2 is FQNNGV. The CDR3 protein is CASQPGQMAGNTIYF. The CDR3 DNA reads as TGTGCCAGTCAACCGGGACAGATGGCTGGAAACACCATATATTTT.

This clonotype has a count of ten or more. The chain couples TRBV3-1 to TRBJ2-3; 11 nucleotides match TRBD2. The CDR3 totals 18 residues. With 4 bases clipped from V and 7 bases from J, the junction kept 16 bases outside the gene matches. Germline V gene sequence: CDR1 LGHDT, CDR2 YNNKEL (reference sequence). CDR3 sequence reads: CASSRGTSGGAWFNTQYF. CDR3 coding DNA: TGTGCCAGCAGCCGCGGGACTAGCGGAGGGGCCTGGTTTAATACGCAGTATTTT.